A single sample is the source of the 32 T cell receptor beta chains below, sequenced in a study of CD8+ T cells in alopecia areata. RNA was extracted and reverse transcribed into cDNA as the sequencing template. Sequenced by immunoSEQ multiplex PCR; TCRdb stores in-frame clones only, minus some. The sample includes approximately 180,000 clones, 60% of them seen just once. Treatment here: oral pan-JAK inhibitor, 5-10 mg twice daily. The sample was CD4+ T cells sorted from blood, taken at week 24, from a patient treated with tofacitinib. The origin of the receptors is a human donor with alopecia areata.

V gene TRBV10-3 combines with J gene TRBJ2-5; D possibly corresponds to TRBD2 (7 bases). Germline V gene lookup returns CDR1 ENHRY and CDR2 SYGVKD. V shed 7 bases and J shed 5 bases, with 17 bases lying between them. This CDR3 comprises 14 residues. The CDR3 bases are TGTGCCATCACCCCGGGGGGCACGTATGAGACCCAGTACTTC. Translating gives CAITPGGTYETQYF.

V and J are TRBV29-1 and TRBJ2-1, with 9 nucleotides matching TRBD1. The CDR3 is 13 residues long. Germline values: CDR1 SQVTM, CDR2 ANQGSEA. Trimming cost V 6 bases and J 6 bases; bases outside gene matches: 6. The CDR3, as DNA: TGCAGCGTGAGGGACAGGGTAATCAATGAGCAGTTCTTC. Amino acids: CSVRDRVINEQFF.

The rearrangement joins TRBV30 to TRBJ2-7, with 13 bases fitting TRBD2. With 0 bases clipped from V and 7 bases from J, the junction kept 3 bases outside the gene matches. Looked up from germline, CDR1 is GTSNPN and CDR2 is SVGIG (reference sequence). The CDR3 spans 14 residues. The CDR3 here is CAWSVLGLAGEQYF. The CDR3 nucleotides are TGTGCCTGGAGTGTTCTGGGACTAGCGGGGGAGCAGTACTTC.

This clone was seen a handful of times. V and J are TRBV7-9 and TRBJ2-1; 10 bases line up with TRBD1. CDR3 length: 14 residues. The J segment lost 6 bases and the V segment lost 5 bases, leaving 4 bases of the junction unmatched. Per germline, CDR1 SEHNR and CDR2 FQNEAQ (reference sequence). The DNA for the CDR3 is TGTGCCAGCAGCCGGGACAGGGGCCCCAATGAGCAGTTCTTC. As protein: CASSRDRGPNEQFF.

This clone showed up just once. The junction shows a germline mismatch at one end, possibly a read error. The chain couples TRBV30 to TRBJ2-7, with D perhaps TRBD1 or TRBD2 (5 bases each). This CDR3 comprises 16 residues. Germline lookup yields CDR1 GTSNPN and CDR2 SVGIG (reference sequence). CDR3: CAWSVLHTGRSNEQYF. CDR3 sequence (DNA): TGTGCCTGGAGTGTACTCCACACGGGGCGCTCCAACGAGCAGTACTTC.

The chain combines TRBV2 with TRBJ2-7, with 7 bases lining up with TRBD1. V lost 6 bases to trimming and J lost 6 bases; unmatched junction nucleotides: 17. Germline CDR1 and CDR2: SNHLY and FYNNEI. The CDR3 loop spans 16 amino acids. CDR3 coding DNA: TGTGCCAGCAGAGCACAACAGGGGATGGGGAAGGGCGAGCAGTACTTC. It yields the protein CASRAQQGMGKGEQYF.

This chain connects TRBV2 to TRBJ2-7, with TRBD1 matching 9 bases. CDR3 length: 14 amino acids. Germline CDR1 reads SNHLY; CDR2 reads FYNNEI. V lost 8 bases to trimming and J lost 5 bases; unmatched junction nucleotides: 10. CDR3 bases: TGTGCCAGCTTATCGGGGACAGGGATCCACGAGCAGTACTTC. Translated: CASLSGTGIHEQYF. Complete variable domain (other parts from reference TRBV2 and TRBJ2-7): EPEVTQTPSHQVTQMGQEVILRCVPISNHLYFYWYRQILGQKVEFLVSFYNNEISEKSEIFDDQFSVERPDGSNFTLKIRSTKLEDSAMYFCASLSGTGIHEQYFGPGTRLTVT.

The V gene is TRBV30, the J gene TRBJ1-2; TRBD1 matches at 10 bases. The CDR3 extends over 14 amino acids. Per germline, CDR1 GTSNPN and CDR2 SVGIG (reference sequence). CDR3 bases: TGTGCGATCCTCGAGACAGGGGGCAACTATGGCTACACCTTC. Translated, it gives CAILETGGNYGYTF.

This chain links TRBV5-4 with TRBJ2-3, with unresolved D. Trimming removed 5 bases from V and 4 bases from J, with 8 bases in between. CDR1 and CDR2 from the germline V gene are SGHNT and YYREEE (reference sequence). CDR3 length: 12 amino acids. The DNA for the CDR3 is TGTGCCAGCAGGAGAACACCAGATACGCAGTATTTT. Translating it yields CASRRTPDTQYF.

This clone was observed a single time. The chain joins TRBV30 to TRBJ2-1, with 7 nucleotides matching TRBD2. CDR3 length: 15 amino acids. Germline CDR1 reads GTSNPN; CDR2 reads SVGIG (reference sequence). V was clipped by 0 bases and J by 1 base; unmatched bases: 3. The CDR3 DNA reads TGTGCCTGGAGTGTAAGGGGAGGGTCCTACAATGAGCAGTTCTTC. Its protein product is CAWSVRGGSYNEQFF.

The rearrangement uses TRBV7-2 and TRBJ1-1, with 10 bases aligning to TRBD1. The CDR3 totals 15 residues. V trimming: 5 bases; J trimming: 0 bases; junction bases outside the gene matches: 3. Germline CDR1 and CDR2: SGHTA and FQGNSA. DNA for the CDR3: TGTGCCAGCAGCCCGGGACAGGGGATGAACACTGAAGCTTTCTTT. This codes for CASSPGQGMNTEAFF.

The chain joins TRBV11-2 to TRBJ1-1, with no clear D. This CDR3 spans 14 amino acids. V was pared by 0 bases and J by 7 bases, with 12 bases between. CDR1 and CDR2 from the germline V gene are SGHAT and FQNNGV. The CDR3 bases are TGTGCCAGCAGCTTAGATCAACTAGGGCTTGAAGCTTTCTTT. Translating it yields CASSLDQLGLEAFF.

This sequence joins TRBV29-1 and TRBJ1-1; a weak D match, TRBD1 (6 bases). The CDR3 contains 12 residues. The V end lost 6 bases, the J end lost 7 bases, and 15 bases lay between the germline ends. The germline CDR1 and CDR2 sequences are SQVTM and ANQGSEA. The CDR3 nucleotides read TGCAGCGTCGACAACAGGGTTGGTGAAGCTTTCTTT. Amino acid sequence: CSVDNRVGEAFF. Filled out from reference TRBV29-1 and TRBJ1-1, the complete variable domain reads SAVISQKPSRDICQRGTSLTIQCQVDSQVTMMFWYRQQPGQSLTLIATANQGSEATYESGFVIDKFPISRPNLTFSTLTVSNMSPEDSSIYLCSVDNRVGEAFFGQGTRLTVV.

This clone was seen more than once but under ten times. This chain connects TRBV25-1 to TRBJ2-7; no reliable D call. The length of the CDR3 is 11 residues. V shed 5 bases and J shed 6 bases, with 8 bases lying between them. Germline V gene lookup returns CDR1 MGHDK and CDR2 SYGVNS. In DNA form, the CDR3 reads TGTGCCAGCAGTAAGGGTTTCGAGCAGTACTTC. It is translated as CASSKGFEQYF.

The rearrangement uses TRBV7-9 and TRBJ1-1; 7 bases are shared with TRBD1. In germline, CDR1 is SEHNR, CDR2 FQNEAQ (reference sequence). The CDR3 sequence is 14 residues long. The J segment lost 1 base and the V segment lost 5 bases, leaving 4 bases of the junction unmatched. The CDR3: CASSQPGGNTEAFF. The CDR3 DNA sequence: TGTGCCAGCAGCCAACCAGGGGGGAACACTGAAGCTTTCTTT.

This clone appeared a few times. The gene calls are TRBV18 and TRBJ1-1; maybe TRBD1 (6 bases). With 2 bases removed from V and 4 bases from J, the gap between germline ends came to 8 bases. The CDR3 has 13 amino acids. The V gene's germline CDR1 is KGHSH and CDR2 LQKENI. The CDR3 spells CASSPRGVTEAFF. The CDR3 DNA reads as TGTGCCAGCTCACCAAGGGGGGTCACTGAAGCTTTCTTT.

The chain couples TRBV20-1 to TRBJ2-7; tentatively, D is TRBD2 (5 bases). This CDR3 has 11 amino acids. V was pared by 2 bases and J by 4 bases, with 6 bases between. Per germline, CDR1 DFQATT and CDR2 SNEGSKA (reference sequence). CDR3 region: CSARREYEQYF. CDR3 coding DNA: TGCAGTGCTAGAAGGGAGTACGAGCAGTACTTC.

The rearrangement uses TRBV5-1 and TRBJ2-2; D is possibly TRBD2 (5 bases). The CDR3 spans 13 residues. Germline V CDR1 and CDR2: SGHRS, YFSETQ. V was pared by 0 bases and J by 6 bases, with 6 bases between. CDR3 DNA sequence: TGCGCCAGCAGCTTGGCAGCGGCCGGGGAGCTGTTTTTT. Protein product: CASSLAAAGELFF. The whole variable domain, remainder taken from reference TRBV5-1 and TRBJ2-2, is KAGVTQTPRYLIKTRGQQVTLSCSPISGHRSVSWYQQTPGQGLQFLFEYFSETQRNKGNFPGRFSGRQFSNSRSEMNVSTLELGDSALYLCASSLAAAGELFFGEGSRLTVL.

The chain couples TRBV7-2 to TRBJ2-3, with D tentatively TRBD1 (5 bases). CDR3 length: 17 amino acids. V was pared by 5 bases and J by 0 bases, with 18 bases between. Per the germline V gene, CDR1 is SGHTA and CDR2 is FQGNSA. The CDR3 here is CASSLRRQNPSTDTQYF. CDR3 in DNA: TGTGCCAGCAGCCTACGGCGACAGAACCCTAGCACAGATACGCAGTATTTT.

The CDR3 reads CASSGGGSGANVLTF. The CDR3 DNA follows: TGTGCCAGCAGTGGAGGGGGCTCTGGGGCCAACGTCCTGACTTTC. V gene TRBV6-6 combines with J gene TRBJ2-6; D tentatively fits TRBD1 or TRBD2 (6 bases each). V dropped 5 bases and J dropped 0 bases, with 8 bases sitting between them. This CDR3 is 15 amino acids long. The germline gives CDR1 MNHNY, CDR2 SVGAGI (reference sequence).

The chain employs TRBV7-2 and TRBJ2-3, with 7 positions matching TRBD1. Germline V gene lookup returns CDR1 SGHTA and CDR2 FQGNSA. This CDR3 has 15 amino acids. Losses at the gene ends were 3 bases for V and 4 bases for J; bases not matched to a gene: 7. CDR3 DNA: TGTGCCAGCAGCTTCGCCGGGACAGTTTCAGATACGCAGTATTTT. This sequence encodes CASSFAGTVSDTQYF.

The chain links TRBV29-1 to TRBJ1-1; D gene unclear. V gave up 4 bases and J gave up 4 bases, with 13 bases separating them. From germline, CDR1 is SQVTM and CDR2 ANQGSEA. The CDR3 covers 13 residues. Written as DNA, the CDR3 is TGCAGCGTTGTCGGCAGGACGACCACTGAAGCTTTCTTT. Translation gives CSVVGRTTTEAFF.

V gene TRBV29-1 combines with J gene TRBJ2-7; D may be TRBD2 (7 bases). The germline V gene encodes CDR1 SQVTM and CDR2 ANQGSEA. V dropped 4 bases and J dropped 4 bases, with 14 bases sitting between them. CDR3 length: 13 residues. DNA of the CDR3: TGCAGCGTTGTGAGCAGGGGAGGGTACGAGCAGTACTTC. Translation gives CSVVSRGGYEQYF.

The CDR3 coding sequence is TGTGCCACCAGCAGAGACAGGGTTAGTCCAGATACGCAGTATTTT. Residues: CATSRDRVSPDTQYF. The chain carries TRBV15 and TRBJ2-3; tentative D call: TRBD1 (5 bases). Trimming cost V 0 bases and J 4 bases, with 11 bases left between them. CDR1 and CDR2 (germline): LNHNV, YYDKDF (reference sequence). There are 15 residues in the CDR3. The whole variable domain, remainder taken from reference TRBV15 and TRBJ2-3, is DAMVIQNPRYQVTQFGKPVTLSCSQTLNHNVMYWYQQKSSQAPKLLFHYYDKDFNNEADTPDNFQSRRPNTSFCFLDIRSPGLGDTAMYLCATSRDRVSPDTQYFGPGTRLTVL.

The table lists this clone with a few counts. This sequence joins TRBV30 and TRBJ2-2; TRBD1 matches at 7 bases. Germline-derived CDR1 and CDR2 are GTSNPN and SVGIG (reference sequence). With V trimmed by 3 bases and J by 3 bases, 4 bases remained unmatched. The CDR3 runs to 14 residues. In DNA form, the CDR3 reads TGTGCCTGGAGGAGCGGACAGGACACCGGGGAGCTGTTTTTT. It codes for CAWRSGQDTGELFF.

This clone was counted many times. The genes are TRBV9 and TRBJ1-1; 7 bases match TRBD1. The J segment lost 1 base and the V segment lost 5 bases, leaving 8 bases of the junction unmatched. The CDR3 length is 15 residues. Per the germline V gene, CDR1 is SGDLS and CDR2 is YYNGEE. CDR3 region: CASRIGDSTNTEAFF. The CDR3 DNA reads TGTGCCAGCAGAATAGGGGACAGCACGAACACTGAAGCTTTCTTT.

The chain has TRBV29-1 and TRBJ1-4; D ambiguous. Germline lookup yields CDR1 SQVTM and CDR2 ANQGSEA. V gave up 5 bases and J gave up 8 bases, with 12 bases separating them. The CDR3 runs to 12 residues. This CDR3 reads CSVKALGEKLFF. CDR3 DNA: TGCAGCGTTAAAGCCTTAGGGGAAAAACTGTTTTTT.

This chain connects TRBV7-8 to TRBJ2-1, with 10 bases fitting TRBD2. V gave up 0 bases and J gave up 16 bases; unmatched junction bases: 6. The CDR3 is made up of 13 amino acids. The germline V gene has CDR1 SGHVS and CDR2 FQNEAQ. CDR3: CASSLASSGGLFF. In DNA, the CDR3 is TGTGCCAGCAGCTTAGCGAGTAGCGGGGGGTTATTCTTC.

The CDR3 DNA reads as TGCGCCAGCAGCGGAACAGACACCGGGGAGCTGTTTTTT. It yields the protein CASSGTDTGELFF. The V call is TRBV5-1, the J call TRBJ2-2; D is uncertain. Germline V lookup: CDR1 SGHRS, CDR2 YFSETQ. Between the trimmed V and J ends, which lost 4 bases and 3 bases, there was a span of 7 bases. The CDR3 is made up of 13 amino acids. The variable domain in full, completed from reference TRBV5-1 and TRBJ2-2, reads KAGVTQTPRYLIKTRGQQVTLSCSPISGHRSVSWYQQTPGQGLQFLFEYFSETQRNKGNFPGRFSGRQFSNSRSEMNVSTLELGDSALYLCASSGTDTGELFFGEGSRLTVL.

This clone was observed a few times. This chain uses TRBV11-1 with TRBJ1-1; D ambiguous. The CDR3 totals 13 residues. Germline V gene data show CDR1 as SGHAT and CDR2 as FQDESV (reference sequence). The V end was cut by 5 bases, the J end by 2 bases, with 9 bases between. Written as DNA, the CDR3 is TGTGCCAGCAGCCAGAAACAAAACACTGAAGCTTTCTTT. Translated, it gives CASSQKQNTEAFF.

This chain connects TRBV4-1 to TRBJ1-5, with 8 bases fitting TRBD1. The length of the CDR3 is 15 residues. V lost 0 bases to trimming and J lost 7 bases; unmatched junction nucleotides: 5. Germline V CDR1 and CDR2: MGHRA, YSYEKL. The CDR3 here is CASSQDRTGFQPQHF. The CDR3, as DNA: TGCGCCAGCAGCCAAGACCGGACAGGGTTCCAGCCCCAGCATTTT.

This clone has just one count. The chain employs TRBV5-1 and TRBJ2-7; no definite D call. CDR1 and CDR2 from the germline V gene are SGHRS and YFSETQ. V lost 6 bases and J 2 bases, leaving 9 bases between the germline ends. This CDR3 contains 12 residues. Here the CDR3 reads CASTGTAYEQYF. CDR3 nucleotides: TGCGCCAGCACCGGAACAGCCTACGAGCAGTACTTC.